This T cell receptor beta chain was sequenced for a study of shared clonotypes between healthy human individuals. In replicate PCRs of unsorted PBMC, 300 ng DNA, about 30,000 T cell genomes, was used. The authors' processing: ImmunoSEQ output lacked quality scores and full-length reads, limiting matched filtering. Assay used: immunoSEQ multiplex PCR; TCRdb lists only in-frame clones, some missing. Clonal size and the V and J genes are those of that table, whereas D and trimming came from the DNA. The sample shows 400,000 to 600,000 clones, 70% to 80% of them seen only once. V was trimmed by 4 bases and J by 0 bases, leaving 20 bases between them. CDR1 and CDR2 from the germline V gene are MGHRA and YSYEKL. This CDR3 region has 18 residues. This clone appeared a few times.

This chain connects TRBV4-1 to TRBJ2-3; D unresolved. The receptor comes from a woman in her thirties or forties in good health. Some clones in this sample may be carry-over from other donors' samples. The sequenced sample was PBMCs. CDR3 loop: CASSRTPWGLGSTDTQYF. CDR3 DNA: TGCGCCAGCAGCCGGACGCCCTGGGGTCTCGGTAGCACAGATACGCAGTATTTT.